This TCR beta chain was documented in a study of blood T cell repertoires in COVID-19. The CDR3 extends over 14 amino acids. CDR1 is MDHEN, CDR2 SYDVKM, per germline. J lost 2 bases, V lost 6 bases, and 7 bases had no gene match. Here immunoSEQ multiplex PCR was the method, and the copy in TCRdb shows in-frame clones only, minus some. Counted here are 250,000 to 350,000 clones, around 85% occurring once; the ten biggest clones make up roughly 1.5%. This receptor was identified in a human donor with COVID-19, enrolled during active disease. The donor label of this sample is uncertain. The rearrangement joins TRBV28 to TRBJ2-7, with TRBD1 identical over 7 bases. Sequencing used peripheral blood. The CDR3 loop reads CASSEPGTAYEQYF. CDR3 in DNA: TGTGCCAGCAGCGAACCCGGGACAGCCTACGAGCAGTACTTC.